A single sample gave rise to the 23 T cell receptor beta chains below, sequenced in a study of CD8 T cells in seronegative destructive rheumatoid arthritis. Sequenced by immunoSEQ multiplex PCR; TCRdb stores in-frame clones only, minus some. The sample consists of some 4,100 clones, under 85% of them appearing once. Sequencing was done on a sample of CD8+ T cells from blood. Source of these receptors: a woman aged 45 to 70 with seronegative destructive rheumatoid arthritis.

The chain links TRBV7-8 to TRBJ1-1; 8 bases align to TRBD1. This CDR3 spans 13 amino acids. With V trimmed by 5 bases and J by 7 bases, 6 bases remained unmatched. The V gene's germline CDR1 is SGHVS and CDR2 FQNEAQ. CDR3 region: CASSLGTGGEAFF. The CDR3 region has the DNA TGTGCCAGCAGCCTAGGGACAGGCGGTGAAGCTTTCTTT.

The CDR3, as DNA: TGTGCCAGCAGCCCCCCTGAGGCCGTCAATGAGCAGTTCTTC. This sequence encodes CASSPPEAVNEQFF. The chain uses TRBV7-6 and TRBJ2-1; D gene unclear. Germline V gene lookup returns CDR1 SGHVS and CDR2 FNYEAQ. The CDR3 contains 14 residues. V shed 5 bases and J shed 6 bases, with 14 bases lying between them.

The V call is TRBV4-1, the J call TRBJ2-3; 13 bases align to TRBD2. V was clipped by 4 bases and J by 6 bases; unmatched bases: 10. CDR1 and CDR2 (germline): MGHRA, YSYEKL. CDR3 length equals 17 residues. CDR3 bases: TGCGCCAGCAGCCCTAGACTAGCGGGGGGCCTAGGGGATACGCAGTATTTT. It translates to CASSPRLAGGLGDTQYF.

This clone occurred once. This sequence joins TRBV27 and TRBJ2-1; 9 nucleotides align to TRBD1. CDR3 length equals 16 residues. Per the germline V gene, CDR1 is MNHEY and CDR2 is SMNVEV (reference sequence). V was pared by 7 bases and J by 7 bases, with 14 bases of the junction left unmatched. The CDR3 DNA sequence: TGTGCCAGCACCTTAATTGGACAGGGGTCGGGGAATGAGCAGTTCTTC. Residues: CASTLIGQGSGNEQFF.

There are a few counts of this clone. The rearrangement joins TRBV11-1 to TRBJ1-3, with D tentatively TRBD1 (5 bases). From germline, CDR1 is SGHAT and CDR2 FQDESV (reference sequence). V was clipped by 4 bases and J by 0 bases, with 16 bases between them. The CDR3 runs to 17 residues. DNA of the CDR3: TGTGCCAGCAGCTCACGACAGACTAGTAGCTCTGGAAACACCATATATTTT. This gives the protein CASSSRQTSSSGNTIYF.

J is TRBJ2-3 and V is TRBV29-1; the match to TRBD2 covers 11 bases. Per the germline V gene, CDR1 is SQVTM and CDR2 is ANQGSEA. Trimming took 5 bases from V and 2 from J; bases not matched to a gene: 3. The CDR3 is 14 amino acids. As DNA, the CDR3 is TGCAGCGTTTCTAGCGGGGGGTCCACAGATACGCAGTATTTT. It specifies CSVSSGGSTDTQYF.

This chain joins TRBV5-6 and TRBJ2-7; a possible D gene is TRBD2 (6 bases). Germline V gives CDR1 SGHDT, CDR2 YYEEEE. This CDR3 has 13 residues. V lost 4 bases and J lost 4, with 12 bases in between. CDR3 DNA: TGTGCCAGCAGCCCCCTTGGGAGGTACGAGCAGTACTTC. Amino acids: CASSPLGRYEQYF.

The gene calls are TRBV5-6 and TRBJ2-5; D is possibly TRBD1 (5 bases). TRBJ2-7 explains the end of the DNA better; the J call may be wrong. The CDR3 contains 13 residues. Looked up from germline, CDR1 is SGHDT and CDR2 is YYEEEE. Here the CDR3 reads CASSLVQGNEQYF. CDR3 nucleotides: TGTGCCAGCAGCTTAGTCCAGGGAAACGAGCAGTACTTC.

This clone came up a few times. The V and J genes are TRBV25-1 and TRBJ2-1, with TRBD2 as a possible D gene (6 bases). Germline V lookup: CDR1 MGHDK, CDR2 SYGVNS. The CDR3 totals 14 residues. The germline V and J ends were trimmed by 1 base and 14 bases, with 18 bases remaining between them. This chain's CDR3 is CASSEWGLRAQKFF. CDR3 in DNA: TGTGCCAGCAGTGAATGGGGACTGAGAGCCCAAAAGTTCTTC.

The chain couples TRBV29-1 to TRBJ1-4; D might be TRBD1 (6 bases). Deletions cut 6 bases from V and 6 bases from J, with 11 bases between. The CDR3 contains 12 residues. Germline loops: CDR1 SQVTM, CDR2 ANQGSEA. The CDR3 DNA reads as TGCAGCGTCCAGGACAGATATGAAAAACTGTTTTTT. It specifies CSVQDRYEKLFF.

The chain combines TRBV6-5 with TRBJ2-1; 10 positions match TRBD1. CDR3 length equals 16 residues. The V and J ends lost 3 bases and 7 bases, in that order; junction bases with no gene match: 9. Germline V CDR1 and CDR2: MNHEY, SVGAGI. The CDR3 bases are TGTGCCAGCAGTTATTCCGGGACAGGGGACTTGAATGAGCAGTTCTTC. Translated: CASSYSGTGDLNEQFF.

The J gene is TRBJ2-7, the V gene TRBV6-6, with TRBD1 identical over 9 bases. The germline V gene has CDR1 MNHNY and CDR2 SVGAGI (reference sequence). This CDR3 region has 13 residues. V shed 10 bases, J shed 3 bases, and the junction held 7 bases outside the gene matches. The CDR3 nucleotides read TGTGCCATCTCCGGGACAGGGTTCTACGAGCAGTACTTC. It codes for CAISGTGFYEQYF.

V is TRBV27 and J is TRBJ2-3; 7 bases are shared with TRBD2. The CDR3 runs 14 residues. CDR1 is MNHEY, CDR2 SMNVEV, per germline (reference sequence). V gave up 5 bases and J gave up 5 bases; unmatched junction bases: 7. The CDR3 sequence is CASSGPSGRDTQYF. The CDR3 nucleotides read TGTGCCAGCAGTGGACCTAGCGGACGAGATACGCAGTATTTT.

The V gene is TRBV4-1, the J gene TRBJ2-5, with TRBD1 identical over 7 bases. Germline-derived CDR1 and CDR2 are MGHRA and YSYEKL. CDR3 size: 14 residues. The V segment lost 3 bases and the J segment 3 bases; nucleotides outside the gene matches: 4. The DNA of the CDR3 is TGCGCCAGCAGCCACCCAACAGGGGAAGAGACCCAGTACTTC. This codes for CASSHPTGEETQYF.

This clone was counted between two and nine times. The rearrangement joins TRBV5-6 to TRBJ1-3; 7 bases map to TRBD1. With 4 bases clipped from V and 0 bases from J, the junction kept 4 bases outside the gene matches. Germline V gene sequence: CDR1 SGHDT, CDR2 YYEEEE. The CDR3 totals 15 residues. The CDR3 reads CASSLGQTSGNTIYF. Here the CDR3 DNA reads TGTGCCAGCAGCCTGGGACAGACCTCTGGAAACACCATATATTTT. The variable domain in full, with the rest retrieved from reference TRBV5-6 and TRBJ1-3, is DAGVTQSPTHLIKTRGQQVTLRCSPKSGHDTVSWYQQALGQGPQFIFQYYEEEERQRGNFPDRFSGHQFPNYSSELNVNALLLGDSALYLCASSLGQTSGNTIYFGEGSWLTVV.

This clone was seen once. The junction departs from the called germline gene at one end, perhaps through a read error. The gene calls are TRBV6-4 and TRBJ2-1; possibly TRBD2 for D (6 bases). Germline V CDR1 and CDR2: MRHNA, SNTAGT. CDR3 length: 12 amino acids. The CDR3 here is CASNSGGGSKIF. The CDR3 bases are TGTGCCAGCAATAGTGGTGGGGGGAGTAAGATCTTC.

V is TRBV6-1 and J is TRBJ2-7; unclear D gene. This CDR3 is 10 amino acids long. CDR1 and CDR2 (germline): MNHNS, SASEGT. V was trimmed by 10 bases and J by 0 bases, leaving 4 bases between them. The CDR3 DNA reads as TGTGCCACCTTCTCCTACGAGCAGTACTTC. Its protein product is CATFSYEQYF.

The CDR3 here is CASSQEGLGPNEQFF. The CDR3 DNA reads TGCGCCAGCAGCCAAGAAGGACTAGGTCCCAATGAGCAGTTCTTC. This chain connects TRBV4-1 to TRBJ2-1, with TRBD2 identical over 7 bases. V dropped 0 bases and J dropped 6; count of bases not matched to a gene: 5. The CDR3 length is 15 residues. Germline CDR1 and CDR2: MGHRA and YSYEKL.

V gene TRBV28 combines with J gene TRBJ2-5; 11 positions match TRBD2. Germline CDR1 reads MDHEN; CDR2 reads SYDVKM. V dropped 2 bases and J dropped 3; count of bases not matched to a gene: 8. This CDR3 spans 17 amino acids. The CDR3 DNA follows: TGTGCCAGCAGTTTACCCCCTAGCGGGGGGACAAAAGAGACCCAGTACTTC. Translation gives CASSLPPSGGTKETQYF.

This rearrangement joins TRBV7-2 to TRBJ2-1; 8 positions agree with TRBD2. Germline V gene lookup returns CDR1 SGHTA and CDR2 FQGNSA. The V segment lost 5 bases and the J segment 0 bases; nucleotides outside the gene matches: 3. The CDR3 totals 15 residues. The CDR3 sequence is CASSTGTSSYNEQFF. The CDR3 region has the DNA TGTGCCAGCAGCACAGGGACTAGCTCCTACAATGAGCAGTTCTTC.

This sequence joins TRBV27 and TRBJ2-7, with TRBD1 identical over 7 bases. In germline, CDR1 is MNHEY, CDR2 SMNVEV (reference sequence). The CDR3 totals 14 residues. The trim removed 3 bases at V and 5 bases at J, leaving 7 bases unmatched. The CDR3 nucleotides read TGTGCCAGCAGTTTCGGGCAGGGGGACCACGAGCAGTACTTC. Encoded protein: CASSFGQGDHEQYF.

In DNA, the CDR3 is TGTGCCAGCAGCGTAGAGGGACAGGCTAATGAAAAACTGTTTTTT. Protein product: CASSVEGQANEKLFF. The chain employs TRBV9 and TRBJ1-4; 8 bases are shared with TRBD1. With 0 bases clipped from V and 3 bases from J, the junction kept 1 base outside the gene matches. Germline loops: CDR1 SGDLS, CDR2 YYNGEE. This CDR3 region has 15 residues.

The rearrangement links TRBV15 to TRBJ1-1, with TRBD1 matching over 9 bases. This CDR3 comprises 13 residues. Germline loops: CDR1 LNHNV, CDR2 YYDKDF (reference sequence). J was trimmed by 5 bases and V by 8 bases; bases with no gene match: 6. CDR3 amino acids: CATGDRVFTEAFF. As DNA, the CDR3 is TGTGCCACCGGGGACAGGGTATTTACTGAAGCTTTCTTT.